This passage covers 29 T cell receptor beta chains from one sample sequenced in a study of immune characteristics of hereditary and idiopathic chronic pancreatitis. Clones were read by immunoSEQ multiplex PCR, and TCRdb kept only the in-frame ones, dropping some. Of over 1,400 clones in the sample, 69% were seen once. The pancreas tissue came from patients undergoing total pancreatectomy with islet autotransplantation. The sample was pancreas tissue with hereditary chronic pancreatitis. All receptors come from a human donor with chronic pancreatitis.

V usage is TRBV10-1 and J usage is TRBJ1-5; D is perhaps TRBD1 (6 bases). The CDR3 is 11 residues long. Germline V gene data show CDR1 as WNHNN and CDR2 as SYGVQD (reference sequence). V was pared by 3 bases and J by 15 bases, with 12 bases between. CDR3 sequence: CASSDGGPMHF. The CDR3 nucleotides read TGCGCCAGCAGTGATGGGGGCCCGATGCATTTT.

This rearrangement joins TRBV25-1 to TRBJ1-1; D is possibly TRBD1 (6 bases). Germline V lookup: CDR1 MGHDK, CDR2 SYGVNS. CDR3 size: 13 residues. The ends were cut back, 8 bases at V and 3 bases at J, with 13 bases in the middle. The CDR3 protein is CASLDRLHTEAFF. For the CDR3, the DNA is TGTGCCAGCCTAGACAGGCTTCACACTGAAGCTTTCTTT.

This clone has only a few counts. This sequence joins TRBV12-3 or TRBV12-4 and TRBJ2-3; maybe TRBD2 (5 bases). Between the trimmed V and J ends, which lost 6 bases and 1 base, there was a span of 5 bases. This CDR3 is 12 amino acids long. The CDR3 DNA is TGTGCCAGCAGCGGGGGCACAGATACGCAGTATTTT. Its translation is CASSGGTDTQYF.

This clone has a single count. J is TRBJ2-1 and V is TRBV5-6, with 14 bases that match TRBD2. The CDR3 contains 17 residues. Per germline, CDR1 SGHDT and CDR2 YYEEEE. With 4 bases clipped from V and 3 bases from J, the junction kept 6 bases outside the gene matches. CDR3 DNA sequence: TGTGCCAGCAGCCTGACTAGCGGGGGGGCCTTCTACAATGAGCAGTTCTTC. Its protein product is CASSLTSGGAFYNEQFF.

In its sample, this clone is hyperexpanded (1% or more). The CDR3 region has the DNA TGTGCCAGCAGCGTAGGTTCGGCGCCTAGCACAGATACGCAGTATTTT. Translated, it gives CASSVGSAPSTDTQYF. The chain employs TRBV9 and TRBJ2-3; no reliable D call. Trimming took off 0 bases at V and 0 bases at J, with 11 bases between the two ends. Germline V gives CDR1 SGDLS, CDR2 YYNGEE. The CDR3 extends over 16 amino acids.

This clone appeared a few times. V usage is TRBV9 and J usage is TRBJ2-3, with 10 positions matching TRBD2. CDR1 SGDLS and CDR2 YYNGEE come from the germline V gene. The CDR3 totals 17 residues. V shed 3 bases and J 2 bases; nucleotides not matched to a gene: 9. CDR3 DNA: TGTGCCAGCAGCGCTACGGGACTAGCGTTAGTCACAGATACGCAGTATTTT. This encodes CASSATGLALVTDTQYF.

This clone was seen a few times. The chain uses TRBV23-1 and TRBJ1-5, with D tentatively TRBD1 (6 bases). TRBV23-1 is an ORF for which the function is uncertain. The germline V and J ends were trimmed by 2 bases and 0 bases, with 11 bases remaining between them. The CDR3 is 16 amino acids. CDR3 sequence: CASSQRGQTSNQPQHF. CDR3 nucleotide sequence: TGCGCCAGCAGTCAACGCGGACAGACTAGCAATCAGCCCCAGCATTTT.

The rearrangement uses TRBV6-1 and TRBJ1-3, with no clear D. V lost 6 bases, J lost 4 bases, and 4 bases lay in between. Germline V gene data show CDR1 as MNHNS and CDR2 as SASEGT. The CDR3 totals 11 residues. The CDR3 coding sequence is TGTGCCAGCAGAGGAGGAAACACCATATATTTT. Protein: CASRGGNTIYF.

This clone was recorded a few times. The V and J genes are TRBV6-5 and TRBJ2-7; D uncertain. This CDR3 is 12 amino acids long. CDR1 is MNHEY and CDR2 is SVGAGI in the germline V gene. V was clipped by 8 bases and J by 1 base, with 9 bases between them. The DNA of the CDR3 is TGTGCCAGCGGCCATTTGTCCTACGAGCAGTACTTC. Translated: CASGHLSYEQYF.

The rearrangement uses TRBV4-1 and TRBJ1-2; 10 bases are a match to TRBD1. Germline values: CDR1 MGHRA, CDR2 YSYEKL. The V gene end was trimmed by 4 bases and the J gene end by 2 bases; junction bases not matched to a gene: 7. The CDR3 sequence is 16 residues long. This chain's CDR3 is CASSLDRGALNYGYTF. The CDR3 region has the DNA TGCGCCAGCAGCCTGGACAGGGGGGCCTTAAACTATGGCTACACCTTC.

This clone was seen only a few times. This chain links TRBV5-1 with TRBJ1-2; tentative D call: TRBD1 (6 bases). CDR3 length equals 15 residues. The germline V gene encodes CDR1 SGHRS and CDR2 YFSETQ. Between the trimmed V and J ends, which lost 3 bases and 4 bases, there was a span of 16 bases. CDR3 nucleotides: TGCGCCAGCAGCTCACTGGACAGTGGGAGCTATGGCTACACCTTC. This translates into CASSSLDSGSYGYTF.

The CDR3 region is CASSDWGQGTNEQFF. CDR3 bases: TGCGCCAGCAGTGATTGGGGACAGGGGACCAATGAGCAGTTCTTC. The V call is TRBV10-2, the J call TRBJ2-1; 10 positions agree with TRBD1. Trimming removed 3 bases from V and 6 bases from J; junction bases left unmatched: 5. CDR3 length: 15 residues. The germline CDR1 and CDR2 sequences are WSHSY and SAAADI.

The table lists this clone with a count of one. The chain employs TRBV15 and TRBJ2-1; 8 bases align to TRBD1. V dropped 2 bases and J dropped 5; count of bases not matched to a gene: 11. This CDR3 region has 17 residues. The germline V gene encodes CDR1 LNHNV and CDR2 YYDKDF (reference sequence). This CDR3 is CATSRLAATGDNNEQFF. As DNA, the CDR3 is TGTGCCACCAGCAGACTGGCTGCGACAGGGGACAACAATGAGCAGTTCTTC.

Judged by abundance, this clone is large. This sequence joins TRBV14 and TRBJ2-1; 9 bases agree with TRBD2. In germline, CDR1 is SGHDN, CDR2 FVKESK. V lost 1 base and J lost 9; bases outside the gene matches: 7. This CDR3 has 15 residues. The CDR3 loop reads CASSQVLAGNGEQFF. The CDR3 DNA is TGTGCCAGCAGCCAAGTTCTAGCGGGAAATGGTGAGCAGTTCTTC. Complete variable domain (other parts from reference TRBV14 and TRBJ2-1): EAGVTQFPSHSVIEKGQTVTLRCDPISGHDNLYWYRRVMGKEIKFLLHFVKESKQDESGMPNNRFLAERTGGTYSTLKVQPAELEDSGVYFCASSQVLAGNGEQFFGPGTRLTVL.

Notes on this clone: One end of the junction fails to match germline, which may point to a read error. The chain couples TRBV3-1 (or the pseudogene TRBV3-2) to TRBJ1-6; no clear D. Germline V gene lookup returns CDR1 LGHDT and CDR2 YNNKEL (reference sequence). This CDR3 has 17 amino acids. CDR3 DNA: TGTGCCAGCAGCATTGAGAGTCCCATCATACATAATTCACCCCTCAACTTT. Its translation: CASSIESPIIHNSPLNF.

This clone was counted between two and nine times. V gene TRBV9 combines with J gene TRBJ1-3; possibly TRBD1 for D (5 bases). The CDR3 has 15 amino acids. In germline, CDR1 is SGDLS, CDR2 YYNGEE. V lost 0 bases to trimming and J lost 3 bases, with 10 bases between them. The CDR3 sequence: CASSVGGAGGNTIYF. CDR3 bases: TGTGCCAGCAGCGTAGGCGGGGCTGGTGGAAACACCATATATTTT.

There are a few counts of this clone. V and J are TRBV20-1 and TRBJ1-4; a weak D match, TRBD1 (6 bases). V lost 3 bases, J lost 3 bases, and 11 bases lay in between. Per the germline V gene, CDR1 is DFQATT and CDR2 is SNEGSKA (reference sequence). The CDR3 is made up of 14 amino acids. CDR3 sequence: CSASGGASNEKLFF. The CDR3 DNA reads as TGCAGTGCTAGTGGGGGGGCATCTAATGAAAAACTGTTTTTT.

The chain employs TRBV5-1 and TRBJ2-3; 10 positions match TRBD1. V dropped 5 bases and J dropped 5; count of bases not matched to a gene: 2. The CDR3 runs to 13 residues. Germline V gene sequence: CDR1 SGHRS, CDR2 YFSETQ. The CDR3 is CASRGQGIDTQYF. CDR3 DNA sequence: TGCGCCAGCAGGGGACAGGGGATAGATACGCAGTATTTT.

The chain joins TRBV30 to TRBJ1-1; 8 positions agree with TRBD1. Germline V gives CDR1 GTSNPN, CDR2 SVGIG (reference sequence). The CDR3 length is 13 residues. Trimming removed 5 bases from V and 1 base from J; junction bases left unmatched: 3. This CDR3 reads CAWGGQANTEAFF. The CDR3 DNA reads as TGTGCCTGGGGGGGACAGGCGAACACTGAAGCTTTCTTT.

This clone is labeled as large. The rearrangement uses TRBV5-1 and TRBJ1-1; TRBD1 matches at 10 bases. Per germline, CDR1 SGHRS and CDR2 YFSETQ. J lost 3 bases, V lost 3 bases, and 2 bases had no gene match. The CDR3 has 14 residues. CDR3 sequence: CASSSGTGDTEAFF. The CDR3 nucleotides are TGCGCCAGCAGCTCCGGGACAGGGGACACTGAAGCTTTCTTT.

On this clone itself: The conserved closing phenylalanine or tryptophan is absent in this CDR3, likely reflecting a read error. V is TRBV10-3 and J is TRBJ1-1; 7 bases are shared with TRBD1. The CDR3 spans 15 residues. The trim removed 0 bases at V and 5 bases at J, leaving 6 bases unmatched. Looked up from germline, CDR1 is ENHRY and CDR2 is SYGVKD. The CDR3 sequence is CAISESGQVQTEAFL. Here the CDR3 DNA reads TGTGCCATCAGTGAGTCTGGACAGGTTCAAACTGAAGCTTTCCTT.

In its sample, this clone was seen once. The chain joins TRBV5-1 to TRBJ2-2; D is undetermined. CDR1 and CDR2 (germline): SGHRS, YFSETQ. Trimming took 0 bases from V and 8 from J, leaving 20 bases between them. The length of the CDR3 is 17 residues. In DNA, the CDR3 is TGCGCCAGCAGCTTGGCCCCAGGTCGTCAAGGGATAGGGGAGCTGTTTTTT. The encoded protein is CASSLAPGRQGIGELFF. The full variable domain, completed using reference TRBV5-1 and TRBJ2-2, is KAGVTQTPRYLIKTRGQQVTLSCSPISGHRSVSWYQQTPGQGLQFLFEYFSETQRNKGNFPGRFSGRQFSNSRSEMNVSTLELGDSALYLCASSLAPGRQGIGELFFGEGSRLTVL.

This sequence joins TRBV28 and TRBJ1-5, with D perhaps TRBD1 (6 bases). V was pared by 6 bases and J by 3 bases, with 15 bases between. The CDR3 has 15 amino acids. CDR1 and CDR2 (germline): MDHEN, SYDVKM. The CDR3 reads CASSPDWGLNQPQHF. The DNA for the CDR3 is TGTGCCAGCAGCCCGGATTGGGGGCTCAATCAGCCCCAGCATTTT.

This clone counts as large. The V call is TRBV5-4, the J call TRBJ1-1, with 8 bases that match TRBD1. J gave up 1 base and V 5 bases, and 7 bases lay outside the gene matches. The CDR3 sequence is 15 residues long. The germline gives CDR1 SGHNT, CDR2 YYREEE (reference sequence). This CDR3 is CASSFSGTGNTEAFF. CDR3 DNA: TGTGCCAGCAGTTTTAGTGGGACAGGGAACACTGAAGCTTTCTTT.

This clone qualifies as large. The chain uses TRBV10-2 and TRBJ2-3; 7 bases map to TRBD2. This CDR3 has 16 amino acids. V lost 6 bases and J lost 2; bases outside the gene matches: 11. CDR1 and CDR2 (germline): WSHSY, SAAADI. DNA of the CDR3: TGCGCCAGCAGCAGAACTAGCGCGCCATCCACAGATACGCAGTATTTT. This translates into CASSRTSAPSTDTQYF.

This clone is large within its sample. The chain couples TRBV2 to TRBJ1-4; perhaps TRBD1 as D (5 bases). Germline values: CDR1 SNHLY, CDR2 FYNNEI. The CDR3 covers 14 residues. The V gene lost 9 bases and the J gene lost 7 bases, with 18 bases spanning the gap. The CDR3 nucleotides are TGTGCCAGTAATAGCCGGGACCCCTTTGAAAAACTGTTTTTT. Its protein product is CASNSRDPFEKLFF.

The chain combines TRBV5-4 with TRBJ2-2; D gene unclear. The germline V gene has CDR1 SGHNT and CDR2 YYREEE (reference sequence). This CDR3 is built from 13 residues. V dropped 4 bases and J dropped 2 bases, with 6 bases sitting between them. DNA of the CDR3: TGTGCCAGCAGCGTGACTAACACCGGGGAGCTGTTTTTT. Translating it yields CASSVTNTGELFF.

V and J are TRBV5-8 and TRBJ2-7; tentatively, D is TRBD2 (6 bases). Germline-derived CDR1 and CDR2 are SGHTS and YDEGEE. CDR3 length: 14 residues. Trimming pared 1 base from V and 5 bases from J, leaving 13 bases between. CDR3 region: CASSLQGGIDEQYF. The CDR3 nucleotides read TGTGCCAGCAGCTTGCAGGGAGGCATCGACGAGCAGTACTTC.

The chain uses TRBV10-3 and TRBJ2-2, with a possible D match to TRBD1 (5 bases). Germline CDR1 is ENHRY and CDR2 is SYGVKD. The germline V and J ends were trimmed by 4 bases and 0 bases, with 9 bases remaining between them. This CDR3 region has 15 residues. The CDR3 here is CAISALGANTGELFF. DNA of the CDR3: TGTGCCATCAGTGCTTTAGGGGCGAACACCGGGGAGCTGTTTTTT.